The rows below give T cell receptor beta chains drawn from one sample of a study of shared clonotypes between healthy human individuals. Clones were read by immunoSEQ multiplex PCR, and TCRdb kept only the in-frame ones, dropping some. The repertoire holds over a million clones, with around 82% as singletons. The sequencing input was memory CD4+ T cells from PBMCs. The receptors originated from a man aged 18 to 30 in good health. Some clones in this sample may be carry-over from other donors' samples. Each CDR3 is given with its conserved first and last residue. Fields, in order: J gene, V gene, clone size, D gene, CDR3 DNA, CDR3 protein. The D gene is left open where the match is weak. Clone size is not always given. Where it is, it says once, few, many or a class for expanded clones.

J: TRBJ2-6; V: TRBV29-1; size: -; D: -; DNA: TGCAGCGTCGCGGGACCCGGGGCCAACGTCCTGACTTTC; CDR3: CSVAGPGANVLTF
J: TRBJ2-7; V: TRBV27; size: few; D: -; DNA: TGTGCCAGCAGTTACAGAGGGCTCGAGCAGTACTTC; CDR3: CASSYRGLEQYF
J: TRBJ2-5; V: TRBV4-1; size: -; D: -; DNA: TGCGCCAGCAGCCCCGGGGCCGGATGGTCTGGGGAAGAGACCCAGTACTTC; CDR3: CASSPGAGWSGEETQYF
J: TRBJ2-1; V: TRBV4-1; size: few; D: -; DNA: TGCGCCAGCAGCCAAGGGACTCTTGAGCAGTTCTTC; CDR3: CASSQGTLEQFF
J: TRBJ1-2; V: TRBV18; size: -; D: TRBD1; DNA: TGTGCCAGCTCAGCGACCTCCGGGACAGCGACTTATGGCTACACCTTC; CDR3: CASSATSGTATYGYTF
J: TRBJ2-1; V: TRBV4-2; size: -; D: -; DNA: TGTGCCAGCAGCCAAGTTGAGGCTGATCACAATGAGCAGTTCTTC; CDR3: CASSQVEADHNEQFF
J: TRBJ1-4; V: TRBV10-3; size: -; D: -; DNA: TGTGCCATCAGTGACCGGGATAATGAAAAACTGTTTTTT; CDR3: CAISDRDNEKLFF
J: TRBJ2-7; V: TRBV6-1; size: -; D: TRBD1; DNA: TGTGCCAGCAGTGAGCCCCGACAGGGTATTACCTACGAGCAGTACTTC; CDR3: CASSEPRQGITYEQYF
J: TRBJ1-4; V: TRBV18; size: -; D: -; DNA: TGTGCCAGCTCACCTCAGGGAAATAATGAAAAACTGTTTTTT; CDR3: CASSPQGNNEKLFF
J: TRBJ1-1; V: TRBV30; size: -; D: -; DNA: TGTGCCTGCCGGGGGAACACTGAAGCTTTCTTT; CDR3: CACRGNTEAFF
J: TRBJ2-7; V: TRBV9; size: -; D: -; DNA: TGTGCCAGCAGCGTAGACTCCGACCCGGGCGGCCGCGAGCAGTACTTC; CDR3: CASSVDSDPGGREQYF
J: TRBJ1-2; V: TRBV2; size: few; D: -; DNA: TGTGCCAGCAGTCGAGGAGGGGCTAACTATGGCTACACCTTC; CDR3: CASSRGGANYGYTF
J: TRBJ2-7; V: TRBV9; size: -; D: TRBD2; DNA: TGTGCCAGCAGCAGAATAGCGGGAGGGCTATACGAGCAGTACTTC; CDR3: CASSRIAGGLYEQYF
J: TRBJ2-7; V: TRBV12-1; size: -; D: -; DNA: TGTGCCACCAGTCTCCTGAAAATCTACGAGCAGTACTTC; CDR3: CATSLLKIYEQYF
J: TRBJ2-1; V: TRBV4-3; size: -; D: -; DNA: TGCGCCAGCAGCCAAGGTACGGGCCCAGGTACGGGCGAGCAGTTCTTC; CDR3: CASSQGTGPGTGEQFF
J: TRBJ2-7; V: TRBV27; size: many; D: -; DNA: TGTGCCAGCCGGGGCGGGAACTCCTACGAGCAGTACTTC; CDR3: CASRGGNSYEQYF
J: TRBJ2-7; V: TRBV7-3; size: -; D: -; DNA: TGTGCCAGCAGCTTAATGTCGCTAGCGAAACCCCCCTACGAGCAGTACTTC; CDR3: CASSLMSLAKPPYEQYF
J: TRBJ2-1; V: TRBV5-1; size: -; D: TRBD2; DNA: TGCGCCAGCAGCGGAGGGGGACTAGCGGGTTTCAATGAGCAGTTCTTC; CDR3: CASSGGGLAGFNEQFF
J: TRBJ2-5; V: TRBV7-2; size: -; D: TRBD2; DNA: TGTGCCAGCAGCTCAAATAGCGGGAGTGGGGAGACCCAGTACTTC; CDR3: CASSSNSGSGETQYF
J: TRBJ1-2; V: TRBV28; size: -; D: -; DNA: TGTGCCAGCAGTTTAGGGGTGGAGGGCTATGGCTACACCTTC; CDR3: CASSLGVEGYGYTF
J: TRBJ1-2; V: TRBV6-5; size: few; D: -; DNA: TGTGCCAGCAGGCAGTCACAGGCCCTCTATGGCTACACCTTC; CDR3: CASRQSQALYGYTF
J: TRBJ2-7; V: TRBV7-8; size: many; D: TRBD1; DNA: TGTGCCACCACCGTACAGGGGGCAAACGAGCAGTACTTC; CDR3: CATTVQGANEQYF
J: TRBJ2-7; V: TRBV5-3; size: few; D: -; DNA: TGTGCCAGAAGCTTGGGGACGGGAGTGTTCTACGAGCAGTACTTC; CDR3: CARSLGTGVFYEQYF
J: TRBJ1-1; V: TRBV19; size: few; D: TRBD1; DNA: TGTGCCAGTAGTCCCACAGGGGCAGAAGCTTTCTTT; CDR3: CASSPTGAEAFF
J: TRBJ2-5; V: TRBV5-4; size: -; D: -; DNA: TGTGCCAGCACCAGGGGGGGGCGCGGAGCGTACCAAGAGACCCAGTACTTC; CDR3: CASTRGGRGAYQETQYF
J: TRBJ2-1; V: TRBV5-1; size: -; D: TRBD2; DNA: TGCGCCAGCAGCACGGGACTAGCGGGGGATGAGCAGTTCTTC; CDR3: CASSTGLAGDEQFF
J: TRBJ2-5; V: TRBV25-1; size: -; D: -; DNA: TGTGCCAGCAGCCTAACCGTAGGGCCCCAGTACTTC; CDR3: CASSLTVGPQYF
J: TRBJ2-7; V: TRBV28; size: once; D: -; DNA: TGTGCCAGCAGCCCAGCGGCAACCTACGAGCAGTACTTC; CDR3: CASSPAATYEQYF
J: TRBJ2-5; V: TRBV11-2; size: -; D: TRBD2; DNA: TGTGCCAGCAGCCCGCTTCGGGAGGGCCTGAAGACCCAGTACTTC; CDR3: CASSPLREGLKTQYF
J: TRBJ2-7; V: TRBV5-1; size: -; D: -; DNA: TGCGCCAGCAGCACGACTCCTTCCTACGAGCAGTACTTC; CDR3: CASSTTPSYEQYF
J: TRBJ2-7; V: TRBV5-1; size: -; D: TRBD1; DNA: TGCGCCAGCAGCTTTTGGGACAGTAGCTACGAGCAGTACTTC; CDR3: CASSFWDSSYEQYF
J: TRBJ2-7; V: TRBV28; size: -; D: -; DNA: TGTGCCAGCAGTTTGACTGGTCAGACCCGGGAGCTAAGGCAGTACTTC; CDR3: CASSLTGQTRELRQYF
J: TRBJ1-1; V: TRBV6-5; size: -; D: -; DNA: TGTGCCAGCAGCCCCTGGGGGGGACCGAACACTGAAGCTTTCTTT; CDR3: CASSPWGGPNTEAFF
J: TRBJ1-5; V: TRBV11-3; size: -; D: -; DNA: TGTGCCAGCAGCTCGTCAGGGTTATATTATCAGCCCCAGCATTTT; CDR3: CASSSSGLYYQPQHF
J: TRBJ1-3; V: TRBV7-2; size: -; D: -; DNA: TGTGCCAGCAGCTTAGCGACGGGTTTCTCGGCTTTCGGAAACACCATATATTTT; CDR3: CASSLATGFSAFGNTIYF
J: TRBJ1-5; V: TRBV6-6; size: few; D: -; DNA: TGTGCCAGCAGTCCTTACAGGGAGGGACAGCCCCAGCATTTT; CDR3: CASSPYREGQPQHF
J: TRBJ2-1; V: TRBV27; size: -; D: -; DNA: TGTGCCAGCAAGGGGCAGAATTGGGCAGGGTACTACAATGAGCAGTTCTTC; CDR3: CASKGQNWAGYYNEQFF